A selection of T cell receptor beta chains follows, all from one sample in a study of blood T cell repertoires in COVID-19. Measured with immunoSEQ multiplex PCR; TCRdb has only the in-frame clones, and not every one. Among roughly 360,000 clones listed, about 80% were seen once. Sequenced material: peripheral blood. All receptors come from a human donor with acute or convalescent COVID-19. The donor label of this sample is uncertain. CDR3s include the opening cysteine and the closing phenylalanine or tryptophan. A D gene is named only where the DNA matches it firmly. Where a row states a size, it is once, few, many or the class of an expanded clone; other rows omit it.

abundance,d_gene,v_gene,j_gene,CDR3nt,CDR3aa
NA,NA,TRBV2,TRBJ1-2,TGTGCCAGCAGTGACCTGCAGGGTCTGGGCTACACCTTC,CASSDLQGLGYTF
NA,NA,TRBV18,TRBJ1-3,TGTGCCAGCTCACCACCGGGGCGGCTCTCTGGAAACACCATATATTTT,CASSPPGRLSGNTIYF
NA,TRBD1,TRBV3-1/TRBV3-2,TRBJ1-2,TGTGCCAGCAGCCAAGATGACAGGGGGAACTATGGCTACACCTTC,CASSQDDRGNYGYTF
NA,TRBD2,TRBV6-5,TRBJ2-7,TGTGCCAGCAGTTACTCTAGCGGGGGGGCCTACGAGCAGTACTTC,CASSYSSGGAYEQYF
NA,NA,TRBV19,TRBJ1-2,TGTGCCAGTAGTATAGCCGCAGTCAGCTATGGCTACACCTTC,CASSIAAVSYGYTF
NA,NA,TRBV5-4,TRBJ2-1,TGTGCCAGCAGCGCGGGTGGGACTTTTCCGTCCTACAATGAGCAGTTCTTC,CASSAGGTFPSYNEQFF
once,NA,TRBV19,TRBJ1-2,TGTGCCAGTAGTCGGCGGGAGTTGGGGAACTATGGCTACACCTTC,CASSRRELGNYGYTF
NA,NA,TRBV5-1,TRBJ2-2,TGCGCCAGCAGCCTTCGGGTGGCCGGGGAGCTGTTTTTT,CASSLRVAGELFF
NA,TRBD1,TRBV4-2,TRBJ2-3,TGTGCCAGCAGCCAAACGGGACAGGGCTATACGCAGTATTTT,CASSQTGQGYTQYF
NA,TRBD1,TRBV18,TRBJ2-3,TGTGCCAGCTCACCTCGACAGGGCTCCCTCACAGATACGCAGTATTTT,CASSPRQGSLTDTQYF
NA,TRBD1,TRBV2,TRBJ2-4,TGTGCCAGCGACTGGGGACAGGCTCAAAACATTCAGTACTTC,CASDWGQAQNIQYF
few,NA,TRBV5-1,TRBJ2-7,TGCGCCAGCAGCTCGGACATCACATACGAGCAGTACTTC,CASSSDITYEQYF
NA,NA,TRBV6-4,TRBJ1-5,TGTGCCAGCAGTGACCGCCACAGGAAAGGGCCCTATAGCAATCAGCCCCAGCATTTT,CASSDRHRKGPYSNQPQHF
NA,TRBD1,TRBV25-1,TRBJ2-7,TGTGCCAGCTCCGACCCAGGTTCAGGGGGCTACGAGCAGTACTTC,CASSDPGSGGYEQYF
NA,TRBD1,TRBV2,TRBJ1-5,TGTGCCAGCAGGGGGGACAGCTTTAATCAGCCCCAGCATTTT,CASRGDSFNQPQHF
NA,TRBD2,TRBV28,TRBJ2-7,TGTGCCAGCGGCGGAGGACTAGCTAACTACGAGCAGTACTTC,CASGGGLANYEQYF
NA,NA,TRBV27,TRBJ2-1,TGTGCCAGCAGTAACAGACAGCCTACCTACAATGAGCAGTTCTTC,CASSNRQPTYNEQFF
NA,TRBD1,TRBV18,TRBJ2-1,TGTGCCAGCTCACCACGCACGGACAGGGCCTACAATGAGCAGTTCTTC,CASSPRTDRAYNEQFF
NA,TRBD1,TRBV5-1,TRBJ1-1,TGCGCCAGCAGCGGGGGACAGGGGAAGGTAAGCAGGAACACTGAAGCTTTCTTT,CASSGGQGKVSRNTEAFF
NA,TRBD1,TRBV12-3/TRBV12-4,TRBJ1-1,TGTGCCAGCAGTCCGGGACAGGGGAGAGGAGCTTTCTTT,CASSPGQGRGAFF
NA,TRBD2,TRBV6-5,TRBJ2-1,TGTGCCAGCAGGCGCCAGCGGGGGGGCCCCAATGAGCAGTTCTTC,CASRRQRGGPNEQFF
NA,TRBD1,TRBV3-1/TRBV3-2,TRBJ2-1,TGTGCCAGCAGCCAAGAGCCCAGGGGGCGTAATGAGCAGTTCTTC,CASSQEPRGRNEQFF
NA,NA,TRBV28,TRBJ2-5,TGTGCCAGCAGTTTCATCAGGGAGACCCAGTACTTC,CASSFIRETQYF
NA,TRBD1,TRBV28,TRBJ1-2,TGTGCCAGCAGTTCGTCCGGGACAGGGGGTGGTGGCTACACCTTC,CASSSSGTGGGGYTF
NA,NA,TRBV5-1,TRBJ2-4,TGCGCCAGCAGCCTGGTGACGGGACAAAATCGGATTCAGTACTTC,CASSLVTGQNRIQYF
NA,TRBD2,TRBV27,TRBJ2-1,TGTGCCAGCAGTTTGACTAGCGGCAGAGAAGGGGACGAGCAGTTCTTC,CASSLTSGREGDEQFF
NA,TRBD1,TRBV28,TRBJ1-3,TGTGCCAGCAGACCACCCACAGGGGGCACTGGAAACACCATATATTTT,CASRPPTGGTGNTIYF
NA,TRBD1,TRBV15,TRBJ2-7,TGTGCCACCAGCAGATTTGGACAGGGCTACGAGCAGTACTTC,CATSRFGQGYEQYF
NA,NA,TRBV20-1,TRBJ2-3,TGCAGAGTCACTAGCACAGATACGCAGTATTTT,CRVTSTDTQYF
NA,NA,TRBV6-5,TRBJ1-5,TGTGCCAGCAGTCGCAGGGATGTTCAGCCCCAGCATTTT,CASSRRDVQPQHF
NA,NA,TRBV2,TRBJ1-4,TGTGCCAGCAGTCGAGGGGGGGATGAAAAACTGTTTTTT,CASSRGGDEKLFF
NA,NA,TRBV5-5,TRBJ2-5,TGTGCCAGCAGCAGTACACCGGACGGGGGCCAGTACTTC,CASSSTPDGGQYF
NA,TRBD1,TRBV6-6,TRBJ2-7,TGTGCCAGCAGTTACCCTAAAGGACAGGGTCACGAGCAGTACTTC,CASSYPKGQGHEQYF
NA,TRBD1,TRBV19,TRBJ1-5,TGTGCCAGTAGTACATCTTCTCCCGGGACAGGGGGCAATCAGCCCCAGCATTTT,CASSTSSPGTGGNQPQHF
NA,NA,TRBV10-3,TRBJ1-2,TGTGCCATCAGCGCCGGAGGGTATGGCTACACCTTC,CAISAGGYGYTF
once,NA,TRBV21-1,TRBJ2-5,TGTGCCAGCAGCACCCAGGGATGGGAGACCCAGTACTTC,CASSTQGWETQYF
NA,NA,TRBV19,TRBJ1-4,TGTGCCACCCGCTGGAGGGGCGGTGAAAAACTGTTTTTT,CATRWRGGEKLFF
NA,NA,TRBV29-1,TRBJ1-1,TGCAGCGTTGCCCGACCGGGGTCTGAAGCTTTCTTT,CSVARPGSEAFF
NA,TRBD2,TRBV5-1,TRBJ2-7,TGCGCCAGCAGCTTGACCTGGACTAGCGGGACCTACGAGCAGTACTTC,CASSLTWTSGTYEQYF
NA,NA,TRBV5-1,TRBJ1-1,TGCGCCAGCAGCTTGGCCCAGGGGAACACTGAAGCTTTCTTT,CASSLAQGNTEAFF
NA,TRBD1,TRBV28,TRBJ2-1,TGTGCCAGCACCGCGACAGGGGCGTATCAGCAGTTCTTC,CASTATGAYQQFF
NA,TRBD1,TRBV5-1,TRBJ2-7,TGCGCCAGCAGCGGGGACAGGTTCTACGAGCAGTACTTC,CASSGDRFYEQYF
once,NA,TRBV3-1/TRBV3-2,TRBJ2-1,TGTGCCAGCAGCCAGCTACAGTCCTCATGGTACAATGAGCAGTTCTTC,CASSQLQSSWYNEQFF
NA,NA,TRBV28,TRBJ1-6,TGTGCCAGCAGCAGAAGGACCGGGGGAAAAAATTCACCCCTCCACTTT,CASSRRTGGKNSPLHF